A single TCR beta chain is shown here with its context. Germline loops: CDR1 SGHDN, CDR2 FVKESK. The CDR3 covers 15 residues. V shed 2 bases, J shed 2 bases, and the junction held 6 bases outside the gene matches. TCRdb keeps only in-frame clones here, not all; method: immunoSEQ multiplex PCR. The repertoire holds 60,000 to 80,000 clones, about 81% seen once, with approximately 5% in the top ten. The data stem from a study of OX40 agonist ivuxolimab in advanced cancers. The clonotype originates from an adult with an advanced solid tumor such as melanoma, head and neck, liver or kidney cancer. V is TRBV14 and J is TRBJ2-7; 7 nucleotides align to TRBD1. Sample: CD4+ or CD8+ T cells sorted from blood, taken in a trial of the OX40 agonist ivuxolimab. CDR3 sequence reads: CASSQLAGGPYEQYF. DNA for the CDR3: TGTGCCAGCAGCCAATTGGCAGGGGGACCCTACGAGCAGTACTTC.